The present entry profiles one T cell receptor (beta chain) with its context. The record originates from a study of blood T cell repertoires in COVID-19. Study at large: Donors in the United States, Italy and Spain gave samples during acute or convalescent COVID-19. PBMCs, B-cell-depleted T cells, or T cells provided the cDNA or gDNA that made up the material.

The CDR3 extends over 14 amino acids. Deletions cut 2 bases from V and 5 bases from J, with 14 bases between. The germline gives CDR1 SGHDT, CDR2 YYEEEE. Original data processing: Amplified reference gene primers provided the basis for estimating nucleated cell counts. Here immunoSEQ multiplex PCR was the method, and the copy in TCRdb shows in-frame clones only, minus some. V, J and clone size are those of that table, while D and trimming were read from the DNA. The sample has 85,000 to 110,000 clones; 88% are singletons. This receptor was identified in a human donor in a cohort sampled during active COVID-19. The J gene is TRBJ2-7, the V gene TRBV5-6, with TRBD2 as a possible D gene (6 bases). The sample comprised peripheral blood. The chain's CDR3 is CASSLAGFGNEQYF. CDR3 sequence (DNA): TGTGCCAGCAGCTTAGCGGGCTTTGGAAACGAGCAGTACTTC. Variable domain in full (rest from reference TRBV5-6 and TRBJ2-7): DAGVTQSPTHLIKTRGQQVTLRCSPKSGHDTVSWYQQALGQGPQFIFQYYEEEERQRGNFPDRFSGHQFPNYSSELNVNALLLGDSALYLCASSLAGFGNEQYFGPGTRLTVT.